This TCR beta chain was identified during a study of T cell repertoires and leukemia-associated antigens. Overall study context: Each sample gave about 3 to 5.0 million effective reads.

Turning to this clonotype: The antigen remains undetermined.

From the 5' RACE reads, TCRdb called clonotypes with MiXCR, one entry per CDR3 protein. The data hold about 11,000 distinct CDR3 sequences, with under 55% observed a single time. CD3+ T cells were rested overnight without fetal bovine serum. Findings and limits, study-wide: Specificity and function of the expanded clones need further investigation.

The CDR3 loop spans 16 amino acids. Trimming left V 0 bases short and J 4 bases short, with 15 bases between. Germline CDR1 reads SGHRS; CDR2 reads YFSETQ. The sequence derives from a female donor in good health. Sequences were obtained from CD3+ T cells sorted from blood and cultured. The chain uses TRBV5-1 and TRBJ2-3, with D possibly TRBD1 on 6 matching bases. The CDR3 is CASSLEGGRPADTQYF. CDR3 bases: TGCGCCAGCAGCTTGGAAGGGGGAAGGCCAGCAGATACGCAGTATTTT. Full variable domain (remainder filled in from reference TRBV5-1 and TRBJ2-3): KAGVTQTPRYLIKTRGQQVTLSCSPISGHRSVSWYQQTPGQGLQFLFEYFSETQRNKGNFPGRFSGRQFSNSRSEMNVSTLELGDSALYLCASSLEGGRPADTQYFGPGTRLTVL.